One T cell receptor (beta chain) is described in this entry. The antigen is undetermined. Trimming cost V 0 bases and J 0 bases, with 10 bases left between them. The CDR3 has 16 amino acids. CDR1 SGHRS and CDR2 YFSETQ come from the germline V gene. The sample comes from a study of blood T cells in healthy people across ages. Regarding the study as a whole: More naive CD4+ cells and higher diversity were found in long-lived than in aged donors.

A second 7 to 11 cycle PCR used barcoded and J-beta primers. One entry per CDR3 protein, called by TCRdb with MiXCR from the 5' RACE reads. Among over 1,500,000 distinct CDR3 sequences, around 40% were seen once, and the ten largest hold under 30%. Every donor provided around 9.5 milliliters of peripheral blood. This clonotype originated in a human donor in good health. V gene TRBV5-1 combines with J gene TRBJ2-1, with D unresolved. Input material: blood. Here the CDR3 reads CASSLGDPNSYNEQFF. The CDR3 nucleotides are TGCGCCAGCAGCTTGGGAGATCCTAACTCCTACAATGAGCAGTTCTTC.